The count of the clone carrying this TCR beta chain is one. Only in-frame clones appear in the TCRdb table, and some are missing; sequencing was by immunoSEQ multiplex PCR. The sample contains 40,000 to 50,000 clones, 73% of which appear only once. The germline V gene encodes CDR1 SEHNR and CDR2 FQNEAQ (reference sequence). V lost 3 bases, J lost 4 bases, and 5 bases stayed unmatched. The CDR3 contains 15 residues. These data come from a study of radiotherapy plus CTLA-4 blockade in lung cancer. The receptor's source is a human donor with non-small cell lung cancer who had a complete response to radiotherapy plus ipilimumab. The specimen was peripheral blood, collected from a patient treated with radiotherapy plus ipilimumab. J is TRBJ2-1 and V is TRBV7-9, with TRBD2 identical over 8 bases. The CDR3 is CASSLRGAGYNEQFF. The CDR3 DNA reads as TGTGCCAGCAGCTTGCGGGGGGCCGGATACAATGAGCAGTTCTTC.